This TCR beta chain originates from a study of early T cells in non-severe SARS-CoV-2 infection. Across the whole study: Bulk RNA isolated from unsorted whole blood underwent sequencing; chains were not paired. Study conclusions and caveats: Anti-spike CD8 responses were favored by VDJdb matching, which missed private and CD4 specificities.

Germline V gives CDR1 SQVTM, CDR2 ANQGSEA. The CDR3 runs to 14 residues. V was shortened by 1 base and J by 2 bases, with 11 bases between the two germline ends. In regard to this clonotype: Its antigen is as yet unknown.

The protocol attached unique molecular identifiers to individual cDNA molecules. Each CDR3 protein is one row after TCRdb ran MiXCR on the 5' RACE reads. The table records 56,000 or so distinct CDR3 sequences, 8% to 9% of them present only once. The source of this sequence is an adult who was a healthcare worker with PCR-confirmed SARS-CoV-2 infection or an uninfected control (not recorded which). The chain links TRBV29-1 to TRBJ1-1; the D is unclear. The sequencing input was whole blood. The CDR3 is CSVEGAVLNTEAFF. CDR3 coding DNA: TGCAGCGTTGAAGGGGCGGTTCTCAACACTGAAGCTTTCTTT.